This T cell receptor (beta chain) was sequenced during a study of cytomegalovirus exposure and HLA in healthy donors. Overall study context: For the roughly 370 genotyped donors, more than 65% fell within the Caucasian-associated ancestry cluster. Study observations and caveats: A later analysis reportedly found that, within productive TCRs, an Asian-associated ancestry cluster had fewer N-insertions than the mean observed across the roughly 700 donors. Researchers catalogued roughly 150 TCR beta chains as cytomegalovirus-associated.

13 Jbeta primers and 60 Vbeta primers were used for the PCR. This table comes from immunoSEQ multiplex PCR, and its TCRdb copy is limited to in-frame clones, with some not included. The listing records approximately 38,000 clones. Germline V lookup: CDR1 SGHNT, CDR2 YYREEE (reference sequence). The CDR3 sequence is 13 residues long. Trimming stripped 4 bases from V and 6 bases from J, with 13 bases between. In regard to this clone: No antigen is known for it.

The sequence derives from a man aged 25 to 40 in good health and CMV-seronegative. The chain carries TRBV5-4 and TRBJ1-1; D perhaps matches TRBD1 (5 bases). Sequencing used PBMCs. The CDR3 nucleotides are TGTGCCAGCAGCATGCAGGGTGTACCTGAAGCTTTCTTT. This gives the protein CASSMQGVPEAFF.